The present T cell receptor (beta chain) was sequenced within a study of molecular identifiers for immune sequencing clone quantification. Study findings and constraints: Clones that exceeded 20 RNA copies held over 97% of effector molecules, yet under 1% in naive cells.

Using a CD8+CD4-CCR7+CD45RA+ phenotype, naive CD8 T cells were sorted. In its sample, this clonotype was seen many times. The antigen remains unidentified. TCRdb recomputed calls from the PCR reads with MiXCR, one row per CDR3 protein. The repertoire holds more than 450,000 distinct CDR3 sequences, with around a fifth as singletons. The clonotype was recovered from a human donor in good health. Some libraries in this study had Jurkat cell RNA spiked in. Source material: naive CD8+ T cells from blood, with Jurkat cell RNA spiked in. The subset here: FACS-sorted CD8+CD4-CCR7+CD45RA+ naive T cells.

DNA for the CDR3: TGTGCCAGCAGCCGGTGGGGTTACGAGCAGTACTTC. Translated: CASSRWGYEQYF. The rearrangement uses TRBV14 and TRBJ2-7; no reliable D call. V was pared by 4 bases and J by 4 bases, with 8 bases between. The length of the CDR3 is 12 residues. Germline V gene sequence: CDR1 SGHDN, CDR2 FVKESK.